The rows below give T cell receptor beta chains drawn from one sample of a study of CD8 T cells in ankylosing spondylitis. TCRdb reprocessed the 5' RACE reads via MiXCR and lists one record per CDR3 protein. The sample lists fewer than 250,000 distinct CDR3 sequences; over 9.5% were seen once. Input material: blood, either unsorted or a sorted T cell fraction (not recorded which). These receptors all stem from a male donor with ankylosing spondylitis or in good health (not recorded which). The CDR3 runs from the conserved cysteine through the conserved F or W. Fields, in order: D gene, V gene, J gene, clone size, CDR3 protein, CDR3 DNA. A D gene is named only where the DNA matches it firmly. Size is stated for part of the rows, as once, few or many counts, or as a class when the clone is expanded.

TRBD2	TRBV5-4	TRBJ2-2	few	CASRTSGGWNTGELFF	TGTGCCAGCAGAACTAGCGGGGGATGGAACACCGGGGAGCTGTTTTTT
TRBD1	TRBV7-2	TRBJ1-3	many	CASSGMTGFSGNTIYF	TGTGCCAGCAGCGGTATGACAGGGTTCTCTGGAAACACCATATATTTT
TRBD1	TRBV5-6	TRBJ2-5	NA	CASSSLDSTGPRETQYF	TGTGCCAGCAGCTCGCTAGACTCGACAGGGCCTCGGGAGACCCAGTACTTC
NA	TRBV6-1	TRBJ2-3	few	CASSIRTGTDTQYF	TGTGCCAGCAGCATTAGGACAGGCACAGATACGCAGTATTTT
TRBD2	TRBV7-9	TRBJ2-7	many	CASSSRLAGEYEQYF	TGTGCCAGCAGCTCCCGACTAGCGGGGGAATACGAGCAGTACTTC
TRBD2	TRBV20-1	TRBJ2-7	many	CSVPGLADYYEQYF	TGCAGTGTTCCGGGACTAGCGGACTACTACGAGCAGTACTTC
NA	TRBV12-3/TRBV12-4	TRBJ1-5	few	CASRADSNQPQHF	TGTGCCAGCAGGGCCGACAGTAATCAGCCCCAGCATTTT
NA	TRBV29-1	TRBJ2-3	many	CSVEGLGASPDTQYF	TGCAGCGTTGAAGGATTGGGGGCGAGCCCAGATACGCAGTATTTT
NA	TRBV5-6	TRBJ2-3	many	CASSLRLSSTDTQYF	TGTGCCAGCAGCTTGCGACTATCTAGCACAGATACGCAGTATTTT
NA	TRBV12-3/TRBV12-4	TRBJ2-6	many	CASSLEGRRNVLTF	TGTGCCAGCAGCCTTGAGGGACGGAGAAACGTCCTGACTTTC
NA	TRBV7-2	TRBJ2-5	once	CVSSAHQETQYF	TGTGTCAGCAGCGCCCACCAAGAGACCCAGTACTTC
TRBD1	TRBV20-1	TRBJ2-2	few	CSARGQGRTNTGELFF	TGCAGTGCTAGAGGACAGGGGAGGACCAACACCGGGGAGCTGTTTTTT
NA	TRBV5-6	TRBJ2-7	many	CASSTGGGVYEQYF	TGTGCCAGCAGCACCGGAGGGGGCGTCTACGAGCAGTACTTC
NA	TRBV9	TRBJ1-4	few	CASSVGDTNEKLFF	TGTGCCAGCAGCGTAGGAGACACTAATGAAAAACTGTTTTTT
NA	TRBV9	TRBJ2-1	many	CASSVPSGDEQFF	TGTGCCAGCAGCGTACCCAGCGGTGATGAGCAGTTCTTC
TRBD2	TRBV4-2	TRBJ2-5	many	CASSQDWVVLAGGYQETQYF	TGTGCCAGCAGCCAAGACTGGGTCGTACTAGCGGGGGGGTACCAAGAGACCCAGTACTTC
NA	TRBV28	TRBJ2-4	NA	CASSGQKNIQYF	TGTGCCAGCAGTGGACAGAAAAACATTCAGTACTTC
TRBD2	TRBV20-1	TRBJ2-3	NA	CSARVSSGGSTDTQYF	TGCAGTGCTAGAGTCTCTAGCGGGGGGAGCACAGATACGCAGTATTTT
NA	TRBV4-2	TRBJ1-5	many	CASSQDLGIQPQHF	TGTGCCAGCAGCCAGGATCTAGGGATTCAGCCCCAGCATTTT
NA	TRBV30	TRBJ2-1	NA	CAWSLPLASSYNEQFF	TGTGCCTGGAGTTTGCCTTTAGCGAGCTCCTACAATGAGCAGTTCTTC
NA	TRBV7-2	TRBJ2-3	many	CASSQDADTQYF	TGTGCCAGCAGCCAGGACGCAGATACGCAGTATTTT
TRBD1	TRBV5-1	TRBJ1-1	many	CASSSGGRGMTEAFF	TGCGCCAGCAGCTCAGGGGGACGGGGGATGACTGAAGCTTTCTTT
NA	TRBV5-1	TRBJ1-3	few	CASSLVGGEGSSGNTIYF	TGCGCCAGCAGCTTGGTAGGCGGAGAGGGCTCCTCTGGAAACACCATATATTTT
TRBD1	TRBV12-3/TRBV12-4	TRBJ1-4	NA	CASNKQGGGEKLFF	TGTGCCAGCAACAAACAGGGGGGTGGCGAAAAACTGTTTTTT
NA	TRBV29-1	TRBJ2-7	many	CSVKAVGYEQYF	TGCAGCGTGAAGGCGGTCGGCTACGAGCAGTACTTC
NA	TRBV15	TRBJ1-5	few	CATSGHRLGQPQHF	TGTGCCACCAGCGGTCACAGGTTGGGTCAGCCCCAGCATTTT
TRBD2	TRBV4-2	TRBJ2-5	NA	CASSPGTRKETQYF	TGTGCCAGCAGCCCCGGGACTAGGAAAGAGACCCAGTACTTC
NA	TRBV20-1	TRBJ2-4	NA	CSARPGGVGQGIQYF	TGCAGTGCTAGACCCGGCGGGGTCGGCCAGGGCATTCAGTACTTC
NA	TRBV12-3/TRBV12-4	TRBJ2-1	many	CASSFWGGHNEQFF	TGTGCCAGCAGTTTCTGGGGGGGCCACAATGAGCAGTTCTTC
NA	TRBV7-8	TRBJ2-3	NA	CAGARTGNTDTQYF	TGTGCTGGTGCCCGCACAGGGAACACAGATACGCAGTATTTT
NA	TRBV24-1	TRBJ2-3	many	CATSDRGSWNTDTQYF	TGTGCCACCAGTGACCGCGGGTCGTGGAACACAGATACGCAGTATTTT
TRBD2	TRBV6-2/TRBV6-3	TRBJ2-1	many	CASSTLAGGRNEQFF	TGTGCCAGCAGTACACTAGCGGGGGGGCGCAATGAGCAGTTCTTC
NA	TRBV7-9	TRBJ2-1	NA	CASGLAPFTHTHNEQFF	TGTGCCTCGGGGCTAGCCCCTTTCACCCATACACACAATGAGCAGTTCTTC
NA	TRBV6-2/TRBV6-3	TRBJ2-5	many	CASGVRETQYF	TGTGCCAGCGGGGTCAGAGAGACCCAGTACTTC
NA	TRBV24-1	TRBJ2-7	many	CATSGKGGSSYEQYF	TGTGCCACCAGTGGAAAAGGGGGTTCCTCCTACGAGCAGTACTTC
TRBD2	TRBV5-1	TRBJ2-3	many	CASSLEPSGGTDTQYF	TGCGCCAGCAGCTTGGAACCCAGCGGGGGTACAGATACGCAGTATTTT
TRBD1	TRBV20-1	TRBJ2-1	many	CSANDGSGGYNEQFF	TGCAGTGCTAATGATGGTTCAGGGGGCTACAATGAGCAGTTCTTC
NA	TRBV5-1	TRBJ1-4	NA	CASSLGAGQGKLFF	TGCGCCAGCAGCTTGGGGGCAGGCCAGGGGAAACTGTTTTTT
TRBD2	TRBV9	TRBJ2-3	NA	CASSALADRTDTQYF	TGTGCCAGCAGCGCCCTAGCGGACCGCACAGATACGCAGTATTTT
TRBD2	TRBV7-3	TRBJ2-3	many	CASSQNPPRGGTDTQYF	TGTGCCAGCAGCCAAAACCCCCCCCGGGGGGGCACAGATACGCAGTATTTT
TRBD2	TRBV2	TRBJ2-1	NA	CASSERTSGAPEQFF	TGTGCCAGCAGTGAACGGACTAGCGGAGCTCCGGAGCAGTTCTTC
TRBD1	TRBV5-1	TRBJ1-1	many	CASSLDRGGNTEAFF	TGCGCCAGCAGCTTGGACAGGGGGGGGAACACTGAAGCTTTCTTT
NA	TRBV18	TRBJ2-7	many	CASSPYTVYEQYF	TGTGCCAGCTCACCGTATACGGTCTACGAGCAGTACTTC
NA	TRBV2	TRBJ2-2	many	CASTKRQVNTGELFF	TGTGCCAGCACCAAGAGGCAGGTGAACACCGGGGAGCTGTTTTTT
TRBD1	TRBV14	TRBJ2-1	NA	CASSPGTGHRNEQFF	TGTGCCAGCAGCCCCGGGACAGGGCATCGGAATGAGCAGTTCTTC
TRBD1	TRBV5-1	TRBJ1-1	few	CASSLRGQGIGEAFF	TGCGCCAGCAGCTTGAGGGGACAGGGTATAGGTGAAGCTTTCTTT
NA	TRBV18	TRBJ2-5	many	CASSPQGGLQETQYF	TGTGCCAGCTCGCCCCAAGGGGGGTTACAAGAGACCCAGTACTTC
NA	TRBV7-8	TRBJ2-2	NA	CASSLRDLGTGELFF	TGTGCCAGCAGCTTACGGGATCTGGGGACCGGGGAGCTGTTTTTT
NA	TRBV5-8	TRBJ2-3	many	CASRMRAVDTQYF	TGTGCCAGCCGGATGAGGGCGGTAGATACGCAGTATTTT
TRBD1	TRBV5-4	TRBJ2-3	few	CASSIGQALMVLFTDTQYF	TGTGCCAGCAGCATTGGACAGGCCCTAATGGTCCTATTCACAGATACGCAGTATTTT
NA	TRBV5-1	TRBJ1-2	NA	CASSLVAGSDGYTF	TGCGCCAGCAGCTTGGTGGCAGGGTCTGATGGCTACACCTTC
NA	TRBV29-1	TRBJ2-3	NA	CSVDLTDTQYF	TGCAGCGTTGACTTAACAGATACGCAGTATTTT
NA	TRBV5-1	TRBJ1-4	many	CASRAGTLATNEKLFF	TGCGCCAGCAGGGCCGGGACTCTTGCAACTAATGAAAAACTGTTTTTT
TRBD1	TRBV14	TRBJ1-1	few	CASSQDQGEYTEAFF	TGTGCCAGCAGCCAAGATCAGGGGGAGTACACTGAAGCTTTCTTT
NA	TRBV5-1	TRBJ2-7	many	CASTDTSYEQYF	TGCGCCAGCACCGATACCTCCTACGAGCAGTACTTC
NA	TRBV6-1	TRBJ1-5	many	CASSRVFGQPQHF	TGTGCCAGCAGTCGGGTGTTTGGTCAGCCCCAGCATTTT
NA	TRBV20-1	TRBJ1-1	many	CSAYQGSGEAFF	TGCAGTGCTTACCAGGGTTCAGGAGAAGCTTTCTTT
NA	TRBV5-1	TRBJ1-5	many	CASSLGVANQPQHF	TGCGCCAGCAGCTTGGGAGTGGCTAATCAGCCCCAGCATTTT
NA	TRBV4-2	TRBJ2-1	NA	CASSQDAISYNEQFF	TGTGCCAGCAGCCAAGATGCGATTTCCTACAATGAGCAGTTCTTC
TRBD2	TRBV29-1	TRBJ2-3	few	CSVLTSMDTQYF	TGCAGCGTGCTGACTAGCATGGATACGCAGTATTTT